The rows below give T cell receptor beta chains drawn from one sample of a study of cytotoxic CD8 clonotypes in ibrutinib-treated CLL. The protocol was immunoSEQ multiplex PCR, while the TCRdb copy is restricted to in-frame clones and leaves out a portion. The sample contains approximately 84,000 clones, about 82% of which appear only once. Here the sequenced sample was PBMCs, taken before ibrutinib treatment. These receptors were collected from a human donor with chronic lymphocytic leukemia. The CDR3 runs from the conserved cysteine through the conserved F or W. Each record gives: D gene, J gene, V gene, clone size, CDR3 DNA, CDR3 protein. D genes are given only for firm matches. Clone size is shown for a subset of rows, as once, few, many or a class of expanded clone.

>-|TRBJ1-2|TRBV7-2|-
TGTGCCAGCAGCTTATCACAGGACTATGGCTACACCTTC
CASSLSQDYGYTF
>-|TRBJ2-3|TRBV27|-
TGTGCCAGCAGTTTATACCGGGGAAATCCCACAGATACGCAGTATTTT
CASSLYRGNPTDTQYF
>-|TRBJ1-2|TRBV27|-
TGTGCCAGCAGTGAATCCGATGGTTTCTATGGCTACACCTTC
CASSESDGFYGYTF
>-|TRBJ1-2|TRBV4-3|-
TGCGCCAGCAGCCAAGATTGGGAGGGAGCAGGGGCTCACTATGGCTACACCTTC
CASSQDWEGAGAHYGYTF
>-|TRBJ2-1|TRBV9|-
TGTGCCAGCAGCGTAATTGAGGGTAGGACTAAAGAGCAGTTCTTC
CASSVIEGRTKEQFF
>-|TRBJ1-5|TRBV7-5|-
TGTGTCAGACATTACAGGGGACTAGGCAATCAGCCCCAGCATTTT
CVRHYRGLGNQPQHF
>TRBD1|TRBJ1-1|TRBV7-6|-
TGTGCCAGCAGCTTGGACTTGGACAGGGGGCGCGGGGACACTGAAGCTTTCTTT
CASSLDLDRGRGDTEAFF
>TRBD2|TRBJ2-7|TRBV6-5|-
TGTGCCAGCAGTTTGGCTAGCGGGAGGAACTACGAGCAGTACTTC
CASSLASGRNYEQYF
>TRBD1|TRBJ1-5|TRBV7-2|-
TGTGCCAGCAGCACTGGGACAGTAAATCAGCCCCAGCATTTT
CASSTGTVNQPQHF
>-|TRBJ1-1|TRBV30|-
TGTGCCTGGAGTGTATGGGAGAGGGGCACTGAAGCTTTCTTT
CAWSVWERGTEAFF
>-|TRBJ1-1|TRBV5-1|-
TGCGCCAGCAGCTTTGACTCGAACACTGAAGCTTTCTTT
CASSFDSNTEAFF
>-|TRBJ1-2|TRBV5-6|-
TGTGCCAGCAGCTCTGAGATCAGGGTAGCTAACTATGGCTACACCTTC
CASSSEIRVANYGYTF
>-|TRBJ1-4|TRBV30|once
TGTGCCTGGAGTGCAACAGGGCACGAAAAACTGTTTTTT
CAWSATGHEKLFF
>-|TRBJ1-3|TRBV11-2|-
TGTGCCAGCACCGCGAGGGGATATGGAAACACCATATATTTT
CASTARGYGNTIYF
>-|TRBJ2-3|TRBV7-9|-
TGTGCCAGCAGTGCAGGGTTGGCGACAGATACGCAGTATTTT
CASSAGLATDTQYF
>-|TRBJ2-5|TRBV5-1|-
TGCGCCAGCAGCTTCAGAGGGAGGGGGAACCAAGAGACCCAGTACTTC
CASSFRGRGNQETQYF
>-|TRBJ2-1|TRBV11-3|once
TGTGCCAGCAGCTTAGTTCTCAATGAGCAGTTCTTC
CASSLVLNEQFF
>-|TRBJ2-7|TRBV4-3|-
TGCGCCAGCAGCCAAGTGGCACTGAACCCCTACGAGCAGTACTTC
CASSQVALNPYEQYF
>TRBD1|TRBJ2-3|TRBV7-2|-
TGTGCCAGCAGCTTAGGGGGGACAGGGTCTGATACGCAGTATTTT
CASSLGGTGSDTQYF
>-|TRBJ2-2|TRBV7-9|-
TGTGCCAGCAGCTTAGAGATGGTTACCGGGGAGCTGTTTTTT
CASSLEMVTGELFF
>-|TRBJ1-3|TRBV7-8|-
TGTGCCAGCAGCTTAGTCGTTTCCTCTGGCACCTTCTCTGGAAACACCATATATTTT
CASSLVVSSGTFSGNTIYF
>TRBD1|TRBJ1-2|TRBV6-1|-
TGTGCCAGCAGCGAACGAGGACAGGAACGAAACTATGGCTACACCTTC
CASSERGQERNYGYTF
>-|TRBJ1-3|TRBV18|-
TGTGCCAGCTCACCTCCCGGGACATCTGGAAACACCATATATTTT
CASSPPGTSGNTIYF
>TRBD1|TRBJ1-2|TRBV4-1|-
TGCGCCAGCAGCCAAGCTGCCAGGGGGTATGATGTTGGCTACACCTTC
CASSQAARGYDVGYTF
>-|TRBJ2-7|TRBV6-1|-
TGTGCCAGCAGTGAAATCCGGGTAGGCGAGCAGTACTTC
CASSEIRVGEQYF
>-|TRBJ2-5|TRBV29-1|-
TGCAGCGCCCCTGGGCCCCAAGAGACCCAGTACTTC
CSAPGPQETQYF
>TRBD2|TRBJ2-7|TRBV6-5|-
TGTGCCAGCAAGCGGGGCGGGAGCGGCGAGCAGTACTTC
CASKRGGSGEQYF
>-|TRBJ2-1|TRBV4-1|-
TGCGCCAGCAGCCGGGGGAGCTCCTACAATGAGCAGTTCTTC
CASSRGSSYNEQFF
>-|TRBJ2-3|TRBV2|few
TGTGCTAGTTCCCCAGGGATTACGACAGATACGCAGTATTTT
CASSPGITTDTQYF
>-|TRBJ1-3|TRBV2|once
TGTGCCGCAAAGGGGGAAAAGCTCTCTGGAAACACCATATATTTT
CAAKGEKLSGNTIYF
>TRBD1|TRBJ1-2|TRBV9|-
TGTGCCAGCAGCCCGCGTCCCGGGACAGGGAACTATGGCTACACCTTC
CASSPRPGTGNYGYTF
>-|TRBJ2-7|TRBV21-1|-
TGTGCCAGGGATTCTAGCGGGAGAGTTTACGAGCAGTACTTC
CARDSSGRVYEQYF
>-|TRBJ2-5|TRBV7-2|-
TGTGCCAGCAGCCGCGCCCGAGGGAGCGAGACCCAGTACTTC
CASSRARGSETQYF
>-|TRBJ1-1|TRBV19|-
TGTGCCAGTAGTTCCTCCTGGGGGGCAGGCACTGAAGCTTTCTTT
CASSSSWGAGTEAFF
>-|TRBJ1-2|TRBV18|once
TGTGCCAGCTCGCCTACACAGGGAAAAGACTATGGCTACACCTTC
CASSPTQGKDYGYTF
>-|TRBJ1-3|TRBV7-9|-
TGTGCCAGCAGCTTAGACAGGAGCTCTGGAAACACCATATATTTT
CASSLDRSSGNTIYF
>TRBD1|TRBJ1-4|TRBV28|-
TGTGCCAGCAGTTCGGGACAGGGGTTAAGGGAAAAACTGTTTTTT
CASSSGQGLREKLFF
>TRBD2|TRBJ2-1|TRBV29-1|-
TGCAGCGTTGAAGGTCAGACTAGCGGGATTAATGAGCAGTTCTTC
CSVEGQTSGINEQFF
>-|TRBJ1-5|TRBV6-6|-
TGTGCCAGTCGATCCCCGAATAGCAATCAGCCCCAGCATTTT
CASRSPNSNQPQHF
>-|TRBJ1-4|TRBV4-1|-
TGCGCCAGCAGCCAAGGGTCAAACTCCTACGAAAAACTGTTTTTT
CASSQGSNSYEKLFF
>TRBD1|TRBJ2-5|TRBV9|-
TGTGCCAGCAGCGCGAGAGGGACAGGGACGGAGACCCAGTACTTC
CASSARGTGTETQYF
>-|TRBJ2-1|TRBV28|-
TGTGCCAGCAGTCCCTTGGGGAGTCTGAGCTCCTACAATGAGCAGTTCTTC
CASSPLGSLSSYNEQFF
>TRBD1|TRBJ2-7|TRBV27|-
TGTGCCAGCAGGGGACAGGGGGGAGCTAGGGGCTCCTACGAGCAGTACTTC
CASRGQGGARGSYEQYF
>-|TRBJ1-5|TRBV4-1|-
TGCGCCAGCAGCCAAGGAGACACTTATAGCAATCAGCCCCAGCATTTT
CASSQGDTYSNQPQHF
>TRBD2|TRBJ2-3|TRBV11-3|-
TGTGCCAGCAGCTTGACCCCGGGACTAACAGATACGCAGTATTTT
CASSLTPGLTDTQYF
>TRBD2|TRBJ2-1|TRBV5-4|-
TGTGCCAGCAGCTTTCGACTAGCGGGAGGGAATGAGCAGTTCTTC
CASSFRLAGGNEQFF
>-|TRBJ1-1|TRBV6-1|-
TGTGCCAGCAGTGAATGGGGATCCGGCACTGAAGCTTTCTTT
CASSEWGSGTEAFF
>-|TRBJ2-5|TRBV9|once
TGTGCCAGCAGCGCCGGGGGTAGTATTTGGGAGACCCAGTACTTC
CASSAGGSIWETQYF
>TRBD2|TRBJ2-3|TRBV7-3|-
TGTGCCAGCAGCCCTGAACTAGCGGGAGTTTCGGATACGCAGTATTTT
CASSPELAGVSDTQYF
>-|TRBJ2-7|TRBV11-2|-
TGTGCCAGCAGCTTAGGCCGATACGAGCAGTACTTC
CASSLGRYEQYF